In its sample, the clone carrying this T cell receptor (beta chain) was seen many times. Its matching antigen is unknown. These data belong to a study of response to subunit inactivated influenza vaccine. TCRdb called the RT-PCR reads again in MiXCR, with one record for every CDR3 protein. The table records about 160,000 distinct CDR3 sequences, 9.5% to 13% of them present only once. V was shortened by 1 base and J by 8 bases, with 9 bases between the two germline ends. This CDR3 region has 13 residues. Per the germline V gene, CDR1 is LGHDT and CDR2 is YNNKEL (reference sequence). General study points: There was a suggestion from the authors that each seasonal influenza vaccination recruits few new T cells.

This TCR derives from a man aged 45 to 65 who received an inactivated influenza vaccine. Specimen: non-naive T cells sorted from PBMCs, collected about 40 days after vaccination. V gene TRBV3-1 combines with J gene TRBJ2-1; D remains unclear. CDR3 in DNA: TGTGCCAGCAGCCAAGTCTCGGTTCATGAGCAGTTCTTC. This gives the protein CASSQVSVHEQFF.